These 25 T cell receptor beta chains were all obtained from the same sample, sequenced in a study of T-cell reconstitution after alpha-beta-depleted transplantation in children. The library targeted TCRbeta and was prepared with unique molecular identifiers. TCRdb reanalysed the PCR reads using MiXCR and keeps one entry per CDR3 protein. The sample yields around 370,000 distinct CDR3 sequences, 10% seen once. Sequenced material: PBMCs from the stem cell graft donor, taken from the stem cell graft. The receptors shown here come from a human donor who donated a stem cell graft to a child with acute lymphoblastic leukemia.

This clonotype was observed at least ten times. The chain uses TRBV15 and TRBJ2-7; TRBD1 might be the D (6 bases). The germline V gene encodes CDR1 LNHNV and CDR2 YYDKDF (reference sequence). Trimming took 1 base from V and 2 from J, leaving 6 bases between them. CDR3 size: 13 residues. The CDR3 here is CATSRGDTYEQYF. For the CDR3, the DNA is TGTGCCACCAGCAGAGGGGACACCTACGAGCAGTACTTC.

This clonotype was counted only a few times. This chain connects TRBV11-2 to TRBJ1-6; 11 nucleotides agree with TRBD1. The CDR3 covers 17 residues. The V gene end was trimmed by 5 bases and the J gene end by 7 bases; junction bases not matched to a gene: 10. Per the germline V gene, CDR1 is SGHAT and CDR2 is FQNNGV. Here the CDR3 reads CASSPRKGQGENSPLHF. The CDR3 DNA sequence: TGTGCCAGCAGCCCACGAAAGGGACAGGGGGAAAATTCACCCCTCCACTTT.

The chain carries TRBV27 and TRBJ2-1; the D call may be TRBD1 or TRBD2 (7 bases each). The V gene lost 3 bases and the J gene lost 5 bases, with 23 bases spanning the gap. The CDR3 is 18 residues long. CDR1 and CDR2 from the germline V gene are MNHEY and SMNVEV (reference sequence). The CDR3: CASSLGTEPGLRNNEQFF. In DNA form, the CDR3 reads TGTGCCAGCAGTTTGGGGACAGAGCCGGGACTAAGGAACAATGAGCAGTTCTTC.

This clonotype has just a few counts. The chain joins TRBV30 to TRBJ2-3; no clear D. Germline V gene sequence: CDR1 GTSNPN, CDR2 SVGIG (reference sequence). Trimming removed 2 bases from V and 0 bases from J, with 0 bases in between. This CDR3 is built from 11 residues. CDR3 sequence: CAWSSTDTQYF. CDR3 coding DNA: TGTGCCTGGAGTAGCACAGATACGCAGTATTTT.

This clonotype turned up a few times. The V gene is TRBV7-3, the J gene TRBJ2-1, with TRBD2 matching 11 bases. The CDR3 totals 19 residues. Looked up from germline, CDR1 is SGHTA and CDR2 is FQGTGA. Germline trimming cut 5 bases from V and 0 bases from J; bases unmatched to any gene: 12. As DNA, the CDR3 is TGTGCCAGCAGCCCGGTCGAACTAGCGGGAGCCAACTCCTACAATGAGCAGTTCTTC. Protein sequence: CASSPVELAGANSYNEQFF.

Only a few counts were recorded for this clonotype. V usage is TRBV6-5 and J usage is TRBJ2-7; 9 bases are a match to TRBD1. The germline V gene has CDR1 MNHEY and CDR2 SVGAGI. The CDR3 extends over 14 amino acids. Trimming removed 8 bases from V and 6 bases from J; junction bases left unmatched: 11. The CDR3 protein is CASATDRGSGEQYF. The CDR3 DNA reads as TGTGCCAGCGCCACCGACAGGGGGTCAGGCGAGCAGTACTTC.

The chain joins TRBV24-1 to TRBJ2-4; the match to TRBD2 covers 7 bases. V shed 3 bases and J 2 bases; nucleotides not matched to a gene: 12. The germline CDR1 and CDR2 sequences are KGHDR and SFDVKD. The CDR3 covers 18 residues. For the CDR3, the DNA is TGTGCCACCAGTGATACCCCTGGGGGGGGGTGGACCAAAAACATTCAGTACTTC. Its translation: CATSDTPGGGWTKNIQYF.

This clonotype was counted only a few times. The chain uses TRBV3-1 and TRBJ2-1, with 7 nucleotides matching TRBD1. V dropped 6 bases and J dropped 0; count of bases not matched to a gene: 5. The CDR3 runs to 15 residues. The germline CDR1 and CDR2 sequences are LGHDT and YNNKEL (reference sequence). This chain's CDR3 is CASRKPGGSYNEQFF. CDR3 DNA sequence: TGTGCCAGCAGAAAACCAGGGGGCTCCTACAATGAGCAGTTCTTC.

The chain links TRBV12-3 or TRBV12-4 to TRBJ1-2, with 7 bases fitting TRBD1. Trimming cost V 5 bases and J 5 bases; bases outside gene matches: 11. This CDR3 contains 15 residues. CDR3 amino acids: CASSQTGPNLYGYTF. As DNA, the CDR3 is TGTGCCAGCAGTCAGACAGGGCCGAACCTTTATGGCTACACCTTC.

A few counts support this clonotype. This chain connects TRBV27 to TRBJ2-3, with 8 nucleotides matching TRBD2. Losses at the gene ends were 4 bases for V and 2 bases for J; bases not matched to a gene: 8. Germline values: CDR1 MNHEY, CDR2 SMNVEV (reference sequence). CDR3 length equals 16 residues. The CDR3 bases are TGTGCCAGCAGTTATCTCGACGGGAGGGCCACAGATACGCAGTATTTT. Its translation is CASSYLDGRATDTQYF.

In regard to this clonotype: A read error may produce the germline difference seen at one junction end. This chain joins TRBV7-7 and TRBJ2-1, with D perhaps TRBD1 or TRBD2 (5 bases each). Germline CDR1 is SSHAT and CDR2 is FNYEAQ (reference sequence). The CDR3 spans 17 residues. CDR3 in amino acids: CASSLGDGGRQWNEQFF. CDR3 nucleotide sequence: TGTGCTAGCAGCTTAGGGGACGGTGGCAGGCAGTGGAATGAGCAGTTCTTC. Looking up the rest from reference TRBV7-7 and TRBJ2-1 gives the full variable domain: GAGVSQSPRYKVTKRGQDVTLRCDPISSHATLYWYQQALGQGPEFLTYFNYEAQPDKSGLPSDRFSAERPEGSISTLTIQRTEQRDSAMYRCASSLGDGGRQWNEQFFGPGTRLTVL.

This clonotype was seen a handful of times. The chain has TRBV15 and TRBJ2-7; D is perhaps TRBD1 (5 bases). Trimming left V 9 bases short and J 4 bases short, with 19 bases between. CDR3 length: 14 amino acids. Germline CDR1 LNHNV, CDR2 YYDKDF (reference sequence). The CDR3: CATTAPGRVYEQYF. CDR3 DNA: TGTGCCACGACCGCTCCGGGCAGGGTATACGAGCAGTACTTC.

This clonotype was counted a few times. This chain uses TRBV3-1 with TRBJ2-2, with TRBD2 matching 10 bases. With V trimmed by 1 base and J by 2 bases, 10 bases remained unmatched. Germline CDR1 reads LGHDT; CDR2 reads YNNKEL (reference sequence). The CDR3 is 19 amino acids. The CDR3 DNA follows: TGTGCCAGCAGCCAAGCGTCGGTAGCGGGAGGACTAAACACCGGGGAGCTGTTTTTT. This sequence encodes CASSQASVAGGLNTGELFF.

This clonotype has only a few counts. V gene TRBV2 combines with J gene TRBJ2-1; TRBD2 matches at 13 bases. The V segment lost 7 bases and the J segment 9 bases; nucleotides outside the gene matches: 15. Looked up from germline, CDR1 is SNHLY and CDR2 is FYNNEI. The CDR3 length is 17 residues. Here the CDR3 DNA reads TGTGCCAGCATTCGATCCGGGACTAGCGGGGAATGGGGTGAGCAGTTCTTC. This encodes CASIRSGTSGEWGEQFF.

This clonotype came up a few times. The rearrangement joins TRBV7-9 to TRBJ1-2; no clear D. Germline V gene data show CDR1 as SEHNR and CDR2 as FQNEAQ (reference sequence). CDR3 size: 14 residues. The V end lost 5 bases, the J end lost 0 bases, and 10 bases lay between the germline ends. The DNA for the CDR3 is TGTGCCAGCAGCGTTAGAGGGACTAACTATGGCTACACCTTC. Amino acid sequence: CASSVRGTNYGYTF.

V is TRBV4-3 and J is TRBJ1-2, with 7 bases fitting TRBD1. Germline loops: CDR1 LGHNA, CDR2 YSLEER. After removal of 0 bases from V and 3 bases from J, the junction contained 4 bases not matched to a gene. The CDR3 runs 15 residues. CDR3: CASSQDRQGDYGYTF. CDR3 DNA: TGCGCCAGCAGCCAAGATCGTCAGGGGGACTATGGCTACACCTTC.

This clonotype was counted only a few times. The chain combines TRBV27 with TRBJ2-1; D not certain. Trimming stripped 8 bases from V and 5 bases from J, with 7 bases between. Germline values: CDR1 MNHEY, CDR2 SMNVEV (reference sequence). The length of the CDR3 is 11 residues. The chain's CDR3 is CASGSDNEQFF. In DNA, the CDR3 is TGTGCCAGCGGATCAGACAATGAGCAGTTCTTC.

This clonotype was counted between two and nine times. The CDR3 coding sequence is TGCGCCAGCAGCTTGGAGGGTGATAGCAATCAGCCCCAGCATTTT. This codes for CASSLEGDSNQPQHF. The chain has TRBV5-1 and TRBJ1-5; D not resolved. The CDR3 consists of 15 residues. The germline gives CDR1 SGHRS, CDR2 YFSETQ. V lost 0 bases and J 0 bases, leaving 7 bases between the germline ends.

This clonotype turned up a few times. The rearrangement links TRBV19 to TRBJ2-7; 13 bases match TRBD2. The germline CDR1 and CDR2 sequences are LNHDA and SQIVND (reference sequence). The CDR3 has 16 residues. The V and J ends lost 8 bases and 1 base, in that order; junction bases with no gene match: 8. CDR3 amino acids: CASGTSGTGASYEQYF. CDR3 sequence (DNA): TGTGCCAGTGGGACTAGCGGGACAGGGGCTTCCTACGAGCAGTACTTC.

This clonotype was observed many times. The chain has TRBV5-1 and TRBJ2-7, with 7 positions matching TRBD1. V lost 3 bases to trimming and J lost 9 bases; unmatched junction nucleotides: 3. The germline V gene encodes CDR1 SGHRS and CDR2 YFSETQ. The CDR3 sequence is 11 residues long. The DNA of the CDR3 is TGCGCCAGCAGCTCGGACAGGCGGCAGTACTTC. Translating gives CASSSDRRQYF. The variable domain in full, completed from reference TRBV5-1 and TRBJ2-7, reads KAGVTQTPRYLIKTRGQQVTLSCSPISGHRSVSWYQQTPGQGLQFLFEYFSETQRNKGNFPGRFSGRQFSNSRSEMNVSTLELGDSALYLCASSSDRRQYFGPGTRLTVT.

The chain has TRBV7-9 and TRBJ2-1; D is undetermined. The CDR3 is 11 residues long. Germline CDR1 is SEHNR and CDR2 is FQNEAQ (reference sequence). V gave up 8 bases and J gave up 8 bases, with 10 bases separating them. CDR3 region: CASSPDYEQFF. DNA for the CDR3: TGTGCCAGCTCCCCTGATTATGAGCAGTTCTTC.

The table lists this clonotype with many counts. This sequence joins TRBV20-1 and TRBJ2-1; 10 bases align to TRBD2. In germline, CDR1 is DFQATT, CDR2 SNEGSKA (reference sequence). J gave up 0 bases and V 5 bases, and 13 bases lay outside the gene matches. The CDR3 sequence is 18 residues long. Here the CDR3 reads CSALAGLADLSSYNEQFF. The CDR3 region has the DNA TGCAGTGCTTTAGCTGGACTAGCGGACCTAAGCTCCTACAATGAGCAGTTCTTC.

The chain has TRBV28 and TRBJ2-7, with D unclear. Germline CDR1 reads MDHEN; CDR2 reads SYDVKM. The CDR3 totals 12 residues. V was trimmed by 2 bases and J by 6 bases, leaving 8 bases between them. The CDR3 region has the DNA TGTGCCAGCAGTTTAGGCAGAAGCGAGCAGTACTTC. Its protein is CASSLGRSEQYF.

This clonotype was counted a few times. The chain carries TRBV3-1 and TRBJ2-1; D may be TRBD2 (5 bases). Germline CDR1 LGHDT, CDR2 YNNKEL (reference sequence). The CDR3 runs to 15 residues. The V end was cut by 0 bases, the J end by 14 bases, with 20 bases between. CDR3 DNA: TGTGCCAGCAGCCAAGAGCCAGCGCGCCCCGAGGGCAAGTTCTTC. Its translation: CASSQEPARPEGKFF.

The CDR3 DNA reads TGTGCCAGCAGCCCCCCTGGGGGGGCCGGAAACACCATATATTTT. Translated, it gives CASSPPGGAGNTIYF. This chain connects TRBV7-9 to TRBJ1-3, with D tentatively TRBD1 (6 bases). This CDR3 has 15 amino acids. CDR1 and CDR2 (germline): SEHNR, FQNEAQ (reference sequence). V was trimmed by 5 bases and J by 4 bases, leaving 15 bases between them.